The present T cell receptor (beta chain) was sequenced within a study of blood T cell repertoires in COVID-19. Study at large: Acute and convalescent COVID-19 specimens originated in the United States, Italy and Spain. Sample material is recorded as cDNA or gDNA derived from T cells, B-cell-depleted T cells, or PBMCs.

Under the authors' procedure: Estimates of nucleated cell counts were drawn from the amplification of reference gene primers. Clones were sequenced by immunoSEQ multiplex PCR, and TCRdb holds only the in-frame ones, with some missing. V, J and clone size derive from that table, while D and trimming were established from the DNA sequence. The table lists about 70,000 clones, approximately 86% of them singletons, with 12% in the top ten. Germline V gene sequence: CDR1 KGHSH, CDR2 LQKENI. V trimming: 3 bases; J trimming: 1 base; junction bases outside the gene matches: 9. This CDR3 has 17 amino acids. The material sequenced was peripheral blood. The receptor's source is a human donor in a cohort sampled during active COVID-19. V usage is TRBV18 and J usage is TRBJ2-3; TRBD1 aligns across 8 bases. CDR3 protein: CASSPPLGQVGTDTQYF. The CDR3 DNA reads TGTGCCAGCTCACCCCCCCTGGGACAGGTGGGCACAGATACGCAGTATTTT.